This T cell receptor beta chain was documented in a study of regulatory T cells in long-lasting Graves disease. This clonotype was observed many times. A junction boundary mismatches the germline segment, possibly from a read error. Construction of the TCR beta libraries employed iRepertoire HTBI primers in conjunction with Arm-PCR of CDR3 regions. TCRdb itself ran the multiplex PCR reads through MiXCR, one entry per CDR3 protein. This table has 550,000 or so distinct CDR3 sequences, 12% appearing once. This CDR3 has 15 residues. Time point here: newly diagnosed GD, antithyroid drugs for less than 3 months. TCR sequences were obtained from RNA taken from PBMCs. The same specimen was also included in a second study, on T cells in Graves' hyperthyroidism and ophthalmopathy.

The chain combines TRBV12-3 or TRBV12-4 with TRBJ2-3; perhaps TRBD2 as D (6 bases). This receptor was taken from a woman in her 30s with Graves disease. The sequences come from peripheral blood mononuclear cells (PBMCs), collected at new diagnosis, from a patient treated with antithyroid drugs. The CDR3 region has the DNA TGTGCCAGCCGCCTCCCTAGCGCCAGCATAGATACGCAGTATTTT. Protein: CASRLPSASIDTQYF.